This entry is about one T cell receptor (beta chain). Germline CDR1 and CDR2: GTSNPN and SVGIG (reference sequence). The CDR3 extends over 13 amino acids. Trimming stripped 0 bases from V and 4 bases from J, with 10 bases between. This sample was taken from a study of blood T cell repertoires in COVID-19. Generated by immunoSEQ multiplex PCR, the TCRdb table keeps only in-frame clones and is missing some. The data hold around 100,000 clones, with approximately 80% observed a single time. The V call is TRBV30, the J call TRBJ2-7, with D tentatively TRBD1 (6 bases). This TCR was sampled from a woman aged 70-85 years with acute or convalescent COVID-19. What was sequenced was peripheral blood. The DNA for the CDR3 is TGTGCCTGGAGTGTACAGGGAACTTACGAGCAGTACTTC. Translation: CAWSVQGTYEQYF.